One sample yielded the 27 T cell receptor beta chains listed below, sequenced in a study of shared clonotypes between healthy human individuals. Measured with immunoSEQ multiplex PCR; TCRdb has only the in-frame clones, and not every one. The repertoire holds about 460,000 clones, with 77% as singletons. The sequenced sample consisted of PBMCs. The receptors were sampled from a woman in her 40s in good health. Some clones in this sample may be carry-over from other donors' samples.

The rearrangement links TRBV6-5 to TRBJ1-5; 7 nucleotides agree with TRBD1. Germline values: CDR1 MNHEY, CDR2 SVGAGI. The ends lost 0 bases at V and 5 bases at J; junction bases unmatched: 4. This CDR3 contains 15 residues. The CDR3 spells CASSYSRGPDQPQHF. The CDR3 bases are TGTGCCAGCAGTTACTCGAGGGGGCCGGATCAGCCCCAGCATTTT.

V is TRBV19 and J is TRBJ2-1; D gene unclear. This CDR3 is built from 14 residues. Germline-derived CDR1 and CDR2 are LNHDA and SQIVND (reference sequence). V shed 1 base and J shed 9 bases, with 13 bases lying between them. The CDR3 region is CASSIAPLRVEQFF. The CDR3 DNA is TGTGCCAGTAGTATAGCCCCACTACGAGTTGAGCAGTTCTTC.

CDR3 loop: CASSFITGGANGYTF. CDR3 coding DNA: TGTGCCAGCAGCTTCATTACAGGGGGCGCTAATGGCTACACCTTC. The V gene is TRBV5-8, the J gene TRBJ1-2, with 9 bases fitting TRBD1. From germline, CDR1 is SGHTS and CDR2 YDEGEE. CDR3 size: 15 residues. V was clipped by 2 bases and J by 6 bases; unmatched bases: 8.

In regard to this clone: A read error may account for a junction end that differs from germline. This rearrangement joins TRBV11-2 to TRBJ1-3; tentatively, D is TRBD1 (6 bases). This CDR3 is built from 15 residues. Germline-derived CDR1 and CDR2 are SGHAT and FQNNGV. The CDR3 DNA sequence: TGTGCCAGCAGCATAGACAGGACCTCTGGAAACACCATATATTTT. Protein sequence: CASSIDRTSGNTIYF. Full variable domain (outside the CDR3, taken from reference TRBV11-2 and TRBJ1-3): EAGVAQSPRYKIIEKRQSVAFWCNPISGHATLYWYQQILGQGPKLLIQFQNNGVVDDSQLPKDRFSAERLKGVDSTLKIQPAKLEDSAVYLCASSIDRTSGNTIYFGEGSWLTVV.

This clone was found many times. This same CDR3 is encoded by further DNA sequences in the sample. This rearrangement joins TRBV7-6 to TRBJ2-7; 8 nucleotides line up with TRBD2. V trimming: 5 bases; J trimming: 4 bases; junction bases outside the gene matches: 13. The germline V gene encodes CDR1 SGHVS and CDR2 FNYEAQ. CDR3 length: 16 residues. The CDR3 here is CASSQPTGTRGYEQYF. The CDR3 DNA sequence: TGTGCCAGCAGCCAACCAACCGGGACTAGAGGATACGAGCAGTACTTC.

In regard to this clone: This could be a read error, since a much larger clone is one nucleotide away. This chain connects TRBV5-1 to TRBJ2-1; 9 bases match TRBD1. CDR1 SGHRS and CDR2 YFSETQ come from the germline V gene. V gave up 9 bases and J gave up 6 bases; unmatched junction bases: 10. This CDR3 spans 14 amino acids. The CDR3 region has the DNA TGCGCCACCTCGGCGGAGACAGGGGGCAATGAGCAGTTCTTC. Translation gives CATSAETGGNEQFF. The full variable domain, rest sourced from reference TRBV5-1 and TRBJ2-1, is KAGVTQTPRYLIKTRGQQVTLSCSPISGHRSVSWYQQTPGQGLQFLFEYFSETQRNKGNFPGRFSGRQFSNSRSEMNVSTLELGDSALYLCATSAETGGNEQFFGPGTRLTVL.

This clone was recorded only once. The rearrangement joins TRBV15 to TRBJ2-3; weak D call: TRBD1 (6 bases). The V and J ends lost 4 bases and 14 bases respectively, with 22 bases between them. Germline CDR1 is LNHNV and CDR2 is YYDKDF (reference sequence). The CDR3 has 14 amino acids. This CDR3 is CATSKVPGTLKLYF. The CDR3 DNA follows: TGTGCCACCAGCAAAGTTCCCGGGACATTGAAATTGTATTTT.

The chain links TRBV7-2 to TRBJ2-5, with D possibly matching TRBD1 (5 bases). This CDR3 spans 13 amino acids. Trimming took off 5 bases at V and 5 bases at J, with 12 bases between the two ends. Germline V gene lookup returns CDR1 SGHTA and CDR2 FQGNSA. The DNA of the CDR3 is TGTGCCAGCAGCACTCGCAGGGTGGAGACCCAGTACTTC. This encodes CASSTRRVETQYF.

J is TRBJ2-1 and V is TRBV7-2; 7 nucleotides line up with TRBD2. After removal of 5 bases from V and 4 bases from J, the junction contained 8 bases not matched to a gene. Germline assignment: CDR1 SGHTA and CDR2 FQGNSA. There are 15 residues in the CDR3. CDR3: CASSLKREVYNEQFF. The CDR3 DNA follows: TGTGCCAGCAGCCTAAAGCGGGAAGTATACAATGAGCAGTTCTTC. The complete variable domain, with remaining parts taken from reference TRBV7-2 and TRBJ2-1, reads GAGVSQSPSNKVTEKGKDVELRCDPISGHTALYWYRQSLGQGLEFLIYFQGNSAPDKSGLPSDRFSAERTGGSVSTLTIQRTQQEDSAVYLCASSLKREVYNEQFFGPGTRLTVL.

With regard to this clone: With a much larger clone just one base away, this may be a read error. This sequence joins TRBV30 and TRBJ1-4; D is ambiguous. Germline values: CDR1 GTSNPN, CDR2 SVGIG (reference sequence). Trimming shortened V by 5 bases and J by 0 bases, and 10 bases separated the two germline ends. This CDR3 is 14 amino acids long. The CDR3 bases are TGTGCCTGGGGAGGCACCGCAACTAATGAAAAACTGTTTTTT. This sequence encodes CAWGGTATNEKLFF.

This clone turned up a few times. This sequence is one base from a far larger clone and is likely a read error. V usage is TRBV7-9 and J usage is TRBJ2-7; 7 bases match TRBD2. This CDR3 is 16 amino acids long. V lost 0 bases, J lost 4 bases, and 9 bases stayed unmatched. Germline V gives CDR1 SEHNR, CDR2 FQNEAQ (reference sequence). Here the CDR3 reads CASSLAGGPTKYEQYF. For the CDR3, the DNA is TGTGCCAGCAGCTTAGCGGGAGGGCCCACTAAATACGAGCAGTACTTC.

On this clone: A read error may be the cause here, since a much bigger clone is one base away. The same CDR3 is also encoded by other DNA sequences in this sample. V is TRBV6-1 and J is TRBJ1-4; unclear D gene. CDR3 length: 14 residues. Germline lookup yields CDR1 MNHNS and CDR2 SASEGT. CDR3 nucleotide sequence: TGTGCCAGTAGTGAAGCCCAGATTAATGAAAAACTGTTTTTT. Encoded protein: CASSEAQINEKLFF.

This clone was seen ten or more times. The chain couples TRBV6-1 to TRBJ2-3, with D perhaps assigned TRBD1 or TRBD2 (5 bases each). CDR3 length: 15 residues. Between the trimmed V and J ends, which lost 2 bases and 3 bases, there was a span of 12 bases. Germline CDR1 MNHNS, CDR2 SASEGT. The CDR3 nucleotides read TGTGCCAGCAGTGAAAGGCAGGGCGGGACAGATACGCAGTATTTT. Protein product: CASSERQGGTDTQYF.

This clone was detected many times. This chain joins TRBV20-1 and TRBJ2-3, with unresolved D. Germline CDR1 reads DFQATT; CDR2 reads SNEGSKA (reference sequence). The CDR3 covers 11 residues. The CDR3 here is CSIRRTDTQYF. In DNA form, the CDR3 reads TGCAGCATCCGACGCACAGATACGCAGTATTTT.

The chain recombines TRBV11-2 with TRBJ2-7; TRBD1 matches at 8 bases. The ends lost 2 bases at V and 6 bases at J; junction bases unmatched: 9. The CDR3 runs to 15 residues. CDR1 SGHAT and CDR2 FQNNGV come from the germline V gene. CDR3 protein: CASSLSTGGLGEQYF. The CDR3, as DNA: TGTGCCAGCAGCTTAAGTACAGGGGGTCTTGGCGAGCAGTACTTC.

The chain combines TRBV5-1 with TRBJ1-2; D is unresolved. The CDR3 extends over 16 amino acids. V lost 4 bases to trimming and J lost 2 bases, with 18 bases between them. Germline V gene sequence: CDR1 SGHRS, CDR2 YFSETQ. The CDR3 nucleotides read TGCGCCAGCAGCCCTCTCGGGTTTGGAGACAACTATGGCTACACCTTC. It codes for CASSPLGFGDNYGYTF.

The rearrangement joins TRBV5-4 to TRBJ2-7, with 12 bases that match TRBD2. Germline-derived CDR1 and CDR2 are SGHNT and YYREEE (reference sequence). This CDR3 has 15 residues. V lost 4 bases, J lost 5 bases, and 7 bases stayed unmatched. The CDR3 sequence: CASSATSGSWDEQYF. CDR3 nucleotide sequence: TGTGCCAGCAGCGCGACTAGCGGGAGTTGGGACGAGCAGTACTTC.

The CDR3 region is CASSIDTGPNYGYTF. In DNA form, the CDR3 reads TGTGCCAGCAGTATAGATACAGGGCCTAACTATGGCTACACCTTC. The chain is built from TRBV6-5 and TRBJ1-2; perhaps TRBD1 as D (6 bases). Germline CDR1 reads MNHEY; CDR2 reads SVGAGI. Trimming pared 5 bases from V and 0 bases from J, leaving 13 bases between. The CDR3 contains 15 residues.

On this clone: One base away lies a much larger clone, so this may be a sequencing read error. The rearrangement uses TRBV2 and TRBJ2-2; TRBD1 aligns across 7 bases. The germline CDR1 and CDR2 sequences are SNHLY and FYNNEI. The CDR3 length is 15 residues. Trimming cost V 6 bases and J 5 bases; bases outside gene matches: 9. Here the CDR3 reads CASRPGTVRTGELFF. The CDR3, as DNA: TGTGCCAGCAGACCCGGGACAGTGAGGACCGGGGAGCTGTTTTTT.

This CDR3 is CASSLAWTSGTYEQYF. As DNA, the CDR3 is TGTGCCAGCAGCTTAGCCTGGACTAGCGGAACCTACGAGCAGTACTTC. The rearrangement uses TRBV7-2 and TRBJ2-7; 10 bases match TRBD2. Germline V lookup: CDR1 SGHTA, CDR2 FQGNSA. J lost 2 bases, V lost 0 bases, and 4 bases had no gene match. This CDR3 has 16 amino acids.

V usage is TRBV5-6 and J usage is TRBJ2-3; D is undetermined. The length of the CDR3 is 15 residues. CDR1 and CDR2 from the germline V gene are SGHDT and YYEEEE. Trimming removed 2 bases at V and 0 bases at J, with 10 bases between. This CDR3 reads CASSFSTTSTDTQYF. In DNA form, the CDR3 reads TGTGCCAGCAGCTTCTCTACTACTAGCACAGATACGCAGTATTTT.

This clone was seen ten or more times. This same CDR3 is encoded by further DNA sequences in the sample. CDR3 DNA: TGTGCCAGTAGGGGGGCGATGTGGGGCACTGAAGCTTTCTTT. It codes for CASRGAMWGTEAFF. The chain uses TRBV7-8 and TRBJ1-1, with a possible D match to TRBD1 (6 bases). Looked up from germline, CDR1 is SGHVS and CDR2 is FQNEAQ. The CDR3 spans 14 residues. Trimming cost V 9 bases and J 4 bases, with 18 bases left between them.

The CDR3 DNA reads as TGTGCCAGCAGCTTCAGTGGAAAGCGATGGAGCAATGAGCAGTTCTTC. Its protein is CASSFSGKRWSNEQFF. This chain uses TRBV11-2 with TRBJ2-1; D is undetermined. Trimming removed 3 bases at V and 6 bases at J, with 18 bases between. Germline V gene lookup returns CDR1 SGHAT and CDR2 FQNNGV. The CDR3 sequence is 16 residues long.

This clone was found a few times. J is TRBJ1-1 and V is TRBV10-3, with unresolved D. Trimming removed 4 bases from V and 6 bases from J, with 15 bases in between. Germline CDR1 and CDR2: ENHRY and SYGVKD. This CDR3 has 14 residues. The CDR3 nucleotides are TGTGCCATCAGTGGACAACTACGGGAGTCTGAAGCTTTCTTT. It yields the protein CAISGQLRESEAFF.

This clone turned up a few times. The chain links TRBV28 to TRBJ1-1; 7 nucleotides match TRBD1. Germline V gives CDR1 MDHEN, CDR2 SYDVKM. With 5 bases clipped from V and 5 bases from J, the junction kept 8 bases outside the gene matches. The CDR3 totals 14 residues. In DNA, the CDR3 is TGTGCCAGCAGTCAACAGGGGCCTAGGACTGAAGCTTTCTTT. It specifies CASSQQGPRTEAFF.

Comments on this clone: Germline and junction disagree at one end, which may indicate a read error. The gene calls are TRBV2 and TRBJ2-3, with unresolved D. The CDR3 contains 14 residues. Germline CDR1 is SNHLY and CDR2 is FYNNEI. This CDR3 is CGVGDLLSTDAQYF. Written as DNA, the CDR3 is TGTGGCGTCGGAGACCTACTGAGCACAGATGCGCAGTATTTT.

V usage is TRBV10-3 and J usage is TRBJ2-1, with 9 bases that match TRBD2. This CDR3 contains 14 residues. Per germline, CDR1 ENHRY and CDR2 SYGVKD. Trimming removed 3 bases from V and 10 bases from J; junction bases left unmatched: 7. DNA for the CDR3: TGTGCCATCAGTGAAACCGGGACTAGCAAGGAGCAGTTCTTC. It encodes CAISETGTSKEQFF.